This is a list of T cell receptor beta chains from one sample in a study of cytotoxic CD8 clonotypes in ibrutinib-treated CLL. Only in-frame clones appear in the TCRdb table, and some are missing; sequencing was by immunoSEQ multiplex PCR. The table lists approximately 280,000 clones, more than 70% of them singletons, with roughly 5.7% in the top ten. Sequencing was performed on PBMCs, taken at disease progression, from a patient treated with ibrutinib. The receptors derive from a human donor with chronic lymphocytic leukemia. The CDR3 runs from the conserved cysteine through the conserved F or W. A D gene is named only where the DNA matches it firmly. Part of the rows lack a size; the others show once, few, many or a class for expanded clones.

>TRBJ2-7|few|TRBV7-2|TRBD1
CASSLRDRGRYEQYF
TGTGCCAGCAGCTTACGGGACAGGGGGAGGTACGAGCAGTACTTC
>TRBJ1-1|NA|TRBV10-1|TRBD1
CASSPRGGGLEEAFF
TGCGCCAGCAGTCCTAGAGGAGGGGGCTTGGAGGAAGCTTTCTTT
>TRBJ1-1|NA|TRBV5-1|NA
CASGVVGASNTEAFF
TGCGCCAGCGGGGTGGTAGGGGCTTCGAACACTGAAGCTTTCTTT
>TRBJ1-4|NA|TRBV25-1|NA
CASSEQFTNEKLFF
TGTGCCAGCAGTGAACAATTTACTAATGAAAAACTGTTTTTT
>TRBJ1-6|NA|TRBV9|TRBD1
CASSAHFSRQGAYSPLHF
TGTGCCAGCAGCGCTCACTTTAGCCGACAGGGGGCGTATTCACCCCTCCACTTT
>TRBJ1-1|few|TRBV5-1|NA
CASSLRWQGNTEAFF
TGCGCCAGCAGCTTGCGGTGGCAGGGAAACACTGAAGCTTTCTTT
>TRBJ2-3|few|TRBV11-2|TRBD2
CASSATSGGPDTQYF
TGTGCCAGCAGCGCGACTAGCGGGGGCCCAGATACGCAGTATTTT
>TRBJ2-2|NA|TRBV21-1|NA
CASDRLAGGGTGELFF
TGTGCCAGCGATCGACTAGCGGGGGGTGGCACCGGGGAGCTGTTTTTT
>TRBJ1-1|NA|TRBV27|NA
CASSLGEGSAEAFF
TGTGCCAGCAGTTTAGGGGAAGGATCGGCTGAAGCTTTCTTT
>TRBJ2-4|NA|TRBV19|TRBD1
CASSTPGQGIKNIQYF
TGTGCCAGTAGTACCCCGGGACAGGGGATTAAAAACATTCAGTACTTC
>TRBJ2-7|NA|TRBV2|NA
CASSDTPGVTWYEQYF
TGTGCCAGCAGCGATACACCCGGGGTGACCTGGTACGAGCAGTACTTC
>TRBJ2-7|NA|TRBV5-1|TRBD1
CASSVPGTGGAKQYF
TGCGCCAGCTCTGTGCCCGGGACAGGGGGCGCGAAACAGTACTTC
>TRBJ1-5|few|TRBV4-1|NA
CASSQSGLSNQPQHF
TGCGCCAGCAGCCAATCGGGGCTTAGCAATCAGCCCCAGCATTTT
>TRBJ2-7|NA|TRBV7-6|TRBD2
CASSTASGGPYEQYF
TGTGCCAGCAGCACAGCTAGCGGGGGGCCCTACGAGCAGTACTTC
>TRBJ1-5|NA|TRBV6-5|TRBD1
CASRPGQGTRQPQHF
TGTGCCAGCAGGCCGGGACAGGGGACACGGCAGCCCCAGCATTTT
>TRBJ2-2|NA|TRBV7-9|TRBD2
CASSSTSGSAGELFF
TGTGCCAGCAGCTCGACTAGCGGGAGCGCCGGGGAGCTGTTTTTT
>TRBJ2-1|once|TRBV9|NA
CASSVNLDWNEQFF
TGTGCCAGCAGCGTGAACCTGGATTGGAATGAGCAGTTCTTC
>TRBJ2-7|NA|TRBV5-6|TRBD1
CASSFGTGTAPYEQYF
TGTGCCAGCAGCTTTGGTACCGGGACAGCTCCCTACGAGCAGTACTTC
>TRBJ1-3|NA|TRBV11-2|NA
CASSLVGGTHSGNTIYF
TGTGCCAGCAGCTTAGTTGGTGGCACGCACTCTGGAAACACCATATATTTT
>TRBJ1-6|NA|TRBV7-2|TRBD1
CASSPPRTGDYNSPLHF
TGTGCCAGCAGCCCTCCCAGGACAGGGGACTATAATTCACCCCTCCACTTT
>TRBJ1-1|few|TRBV28|NA
CASRRVNTEAFF
TGTGCCAGCCGGCGGGTGAACACTGAAGCTTTCTTT
>TRBJ1-1|NA|TRBV2|NA
CAKRKNTEAFF
TGTGCCAAGAGGAAGAACACTGAAGCTTTCTTT
>TRBJ1-2|NA|TRBV28|NA
CASSFLDRTLHGYTF
TGTGCCAGCAGTTTCTTGGACAGAACCCTACATGGCTACACCTTC
>TRBJ1-5|NA|TRBV25-1|TRBD1
CASSGTGSHSNQPQHF
TGTGCCAGCAGTGGGACAGGTTCTCATAGCAATCAGCCCCAGCATTTT
>TRBJ2-7|NA|TRBV10-1|TRBD2
CASSDPPGLAHEQYF
TGCGCCAGCAGTGATCCGCCTGGACTAGCCCACGAGCAGTACTTC
>TRBJ2-1|NA|TRBV5-1|TRBD2
CASSLASGSYNEQFF
TGCGCCAGCAGCTTGGCTAGCGGGTCCTACAATGAGCAGTTCTTC
>TRBJ1-2|NA|TRBV29-1|NA
CSVERVIWGYTF
TGCAGCGTTGAGAGGGTCATATGGGGCTACACCTTC
>TRBJ2-7|NA|TRBV5-1|NA
CASSLSAPGSYEQYF
TGCGCCAGCAGCTTGAGTGCCCCAGGCTCCTACGAGCAGTACTTC
>TRBJ1-5|NA|TRBV4-1|NA
CASSPNGRDQPQHF
TGCGCCAGCAGCCCTAATGGCAGGGATCAGCCCCAGCATTTT